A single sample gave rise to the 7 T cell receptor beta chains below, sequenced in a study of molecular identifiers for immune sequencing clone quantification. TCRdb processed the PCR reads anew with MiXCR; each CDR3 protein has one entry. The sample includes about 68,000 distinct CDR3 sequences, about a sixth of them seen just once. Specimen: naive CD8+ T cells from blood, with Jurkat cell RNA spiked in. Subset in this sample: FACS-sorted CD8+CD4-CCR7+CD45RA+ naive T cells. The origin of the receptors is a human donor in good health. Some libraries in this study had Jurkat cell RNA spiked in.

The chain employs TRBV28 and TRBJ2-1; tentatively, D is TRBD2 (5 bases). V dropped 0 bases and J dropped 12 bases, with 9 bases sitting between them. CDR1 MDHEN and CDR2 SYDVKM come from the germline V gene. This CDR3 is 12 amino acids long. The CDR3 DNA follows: TGTGCCAGCAGTTTATGGAGGGCGGGGCAGTTCTTC. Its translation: CASSLWRAGQFF.

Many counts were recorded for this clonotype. CDR3 DNA: TGTGCCAGCAGTTTAACCGCCGGGACTCTGGTCGAGCAGTACTTC. This sequence encodes CASSLTAGTLVEQYF. This chain uses TRBV27 with TRBJ2-7; D perhaps matches TRBD2 (6 bases). Trimming took off 2 bases at V and 6 bases at J, with 17 bases between the two ends. Germline V CDR1 and CDR2: MNHEY, SMNVEV (reference sequence). The CDR3 extends over 15 amino acids.

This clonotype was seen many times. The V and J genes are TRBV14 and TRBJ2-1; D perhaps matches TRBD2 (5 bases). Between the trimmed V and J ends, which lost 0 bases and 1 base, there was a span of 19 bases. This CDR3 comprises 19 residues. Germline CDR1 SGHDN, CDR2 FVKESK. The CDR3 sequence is CASSQESAAALQSYNEQFF. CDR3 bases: TGTGCCAGCAGCCAAGAATCGGCAGCGGCACTCCAATCCTACAATGAGCAGTTCTTC.

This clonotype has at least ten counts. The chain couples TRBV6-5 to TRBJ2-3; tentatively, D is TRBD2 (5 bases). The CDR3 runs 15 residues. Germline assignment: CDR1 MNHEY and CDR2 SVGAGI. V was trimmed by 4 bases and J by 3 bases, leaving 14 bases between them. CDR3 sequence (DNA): TGTGCCAGCAGTTCTCTCGGGATGGGGACAGATACGCAGTATTTT. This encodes CASSSLGMGTDTQYF.

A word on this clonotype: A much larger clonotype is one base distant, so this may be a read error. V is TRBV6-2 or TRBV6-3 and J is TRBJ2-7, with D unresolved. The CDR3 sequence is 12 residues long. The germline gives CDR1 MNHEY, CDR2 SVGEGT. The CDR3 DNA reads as TGTGCCAGCGGTTACCCCGACACCGGGCAGTACTTC. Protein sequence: CASGYPDTGQYF.

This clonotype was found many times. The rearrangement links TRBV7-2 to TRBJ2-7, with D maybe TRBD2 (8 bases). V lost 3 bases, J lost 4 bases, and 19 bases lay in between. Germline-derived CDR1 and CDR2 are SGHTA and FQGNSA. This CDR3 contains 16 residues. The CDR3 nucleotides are TGTGCCAGCAGCTTCCTAGGGGGCGGGAGGAAGTACGAGCAGTACTTC. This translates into CASSFLGGGRKYEQYF.

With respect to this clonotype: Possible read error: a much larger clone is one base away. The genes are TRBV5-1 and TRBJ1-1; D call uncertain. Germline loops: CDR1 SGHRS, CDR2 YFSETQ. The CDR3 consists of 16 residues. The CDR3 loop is CASSLFPAQSNTVAFF. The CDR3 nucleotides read TGCGCCAGCAGCTTGTTCCCCGCCCAGTCGAACACTGTAGCTTTCTTT.